This TCR beta chain came from a study of T cell responses to AZD1222 COVID-19 vaccine. At the level of the study: Both about-4-week and about-12-week second-dose recipients were combined. The study's findings and limits: Close to half of spike-specific TCRs reportedly recognize unmutated variant regions. At 160-218 and 743-854, vaccine-associated CD4 TCRs were dominant, and they spanned spike.

Germline V lookup: CDR1 SGHRS, CDR2 YFSETQ. CDR3 length equals 14 residues. The V gene end was trimmed by 4 bases and the J gene end by 5 bases; junction bases not matched to a gene: 8. This clone has a handful of counts. Its antigen remains unidentified. Generated by immunoSEQ multiplex PCR, the TCRdb table keeps only in-frame clones and is missing some. The repertoire includes about 94,000 clones, about 88% of them detected once, and roughly 14% sits in the top ten. This clonotype was obtained from an adult in good health. The J gene is TRBJ2-7, the V gene TRBV5-1, with TRBD1 identical over 8 bases. This specimen consisted of peripheral blood, obtained on day 0 of AZD1222 vaccination. DNA of the CDR3: TGCGCCAGCAGCAGGTCAGGGGGCGTCCACGAGCAGTACTTC. Its translation: CASSRSGGVHEQYF.